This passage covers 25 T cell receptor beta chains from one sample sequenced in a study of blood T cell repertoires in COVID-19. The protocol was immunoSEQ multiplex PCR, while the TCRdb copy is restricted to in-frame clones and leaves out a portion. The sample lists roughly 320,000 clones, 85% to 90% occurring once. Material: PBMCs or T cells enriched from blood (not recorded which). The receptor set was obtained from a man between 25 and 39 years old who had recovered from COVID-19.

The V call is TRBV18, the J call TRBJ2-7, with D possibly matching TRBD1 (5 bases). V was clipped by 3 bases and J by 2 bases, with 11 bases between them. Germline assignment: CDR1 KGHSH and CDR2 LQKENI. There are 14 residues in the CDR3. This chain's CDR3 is CASSPDTPTYEQYF. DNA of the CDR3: TGTGCCAGCTCACCGGACACACCGACCTACGAGCAGTACTTC.

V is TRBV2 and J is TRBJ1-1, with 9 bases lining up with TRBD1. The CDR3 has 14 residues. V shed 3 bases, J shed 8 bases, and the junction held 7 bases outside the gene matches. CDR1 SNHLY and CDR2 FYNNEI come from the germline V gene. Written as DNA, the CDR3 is TGTGCCAGCAGTGACCGGGACAGGGCCCTAGAAGCTTTCTTT. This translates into CASSDRDRALEAFF. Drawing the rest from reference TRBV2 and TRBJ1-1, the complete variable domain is EPEVTQTPSHQVTQMGQEVILRCVPISNHLYFYWYRQILGQKVEFLVSFYNNEISEKSEIFDDQFSVERPDGSNFTLKIRSTKLEDSAMYFCASSDRDRALEAFFGQGTRLTVV.

CDR3 residues: CASSLGGTGRGDGYTF. As DNA, the CDR3 is TGTGCCAGCAGCTTAGGGGGGACAGGCCGAGGAGATGGCTACACCTTC. The rearrangement links TRBV7-2 to TRBJ1-2; TRBD1 matches at 8 bases. The CDR3 length is 16 residues. The V segment lost 1 base and the J segment 6 bases; nucleotides outside the gene matches: 10. The germline gives CDR1 SGHTA, CDR2 FQGNSA.

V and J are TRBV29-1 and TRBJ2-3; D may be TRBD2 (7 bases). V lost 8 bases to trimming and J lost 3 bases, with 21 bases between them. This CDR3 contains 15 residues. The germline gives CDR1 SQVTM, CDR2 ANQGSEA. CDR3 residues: CSTMGGGGKTDTQYF. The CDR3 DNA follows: TGCAGCACCATGGGGGGGGGCGGGAAGACAGATACGCAGTATTTT.

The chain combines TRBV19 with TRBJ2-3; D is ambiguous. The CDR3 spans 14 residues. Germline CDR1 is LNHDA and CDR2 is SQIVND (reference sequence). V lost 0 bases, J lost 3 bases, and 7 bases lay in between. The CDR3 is CASSIEVATDTQYF. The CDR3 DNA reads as TGTGCCAGTAGTATAGAGGTTGCGACAGATACGCAGTATTTT.

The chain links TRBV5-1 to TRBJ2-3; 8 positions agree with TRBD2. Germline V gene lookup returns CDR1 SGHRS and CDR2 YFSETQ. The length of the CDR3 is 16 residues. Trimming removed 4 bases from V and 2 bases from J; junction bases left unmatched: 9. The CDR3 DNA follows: TGCGCCAGCAGCCCCCGGGTAGCGGGGACCACAGATACGCAGTATTTT. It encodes CASSPRVAGTTDTQYF.

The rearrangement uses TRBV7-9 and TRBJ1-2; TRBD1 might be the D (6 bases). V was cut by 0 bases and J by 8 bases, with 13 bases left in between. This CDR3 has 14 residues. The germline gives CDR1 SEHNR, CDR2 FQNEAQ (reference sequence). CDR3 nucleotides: TGTGCCAGCAGCTTAGCGCTCGGGGGGCTCGGCTACACCTTC. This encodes CASSLALGGLGYTF.

The CDR3 reads CSAVGGGIYGYTF. CDR3 nucleotide sequence: TGCAGCGCCGTCGGCGGGGGAATCTATGGCTACACCTTC. The rearrangement joins TRBV29-1 to TRBJ1-2; a weak D match, TRBD1 (5 bases). This CDR3 has 13 amino acids. CDR1 is SQVTM and CDR2 is ANQGSEA in the germline V gene. V dropped 7 bases and J dropped 4 bases, with 16 bases sitting between them.

This chain's CDR3 is CASSPQGRGDTEAFF. CDR3 in DNA: TGTGCCAGCAGCCCGCAGGGAAGAGGTGACACTGAAGCTTTCTTT. This chain uses TRBV5-5 with TRBJ1-1; tentative D call: TRBD1 (5 bases). Germline V gene sequence: CDR1 SGHKS, CDR2 YYEKEE (reference sequence). V lost 4 bases, J lost 3 bases, and 16 bases lay in between. The CDR3 consists of 15 residues.

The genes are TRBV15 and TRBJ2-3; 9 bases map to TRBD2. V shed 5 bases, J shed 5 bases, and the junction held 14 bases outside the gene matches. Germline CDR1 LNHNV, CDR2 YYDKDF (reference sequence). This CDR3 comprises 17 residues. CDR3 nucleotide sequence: TGTGCCACCAGCGCCACCCGACTAGCGGCTAGGGGAGATACGCAGTATTTT. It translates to CATSATRLAARGDTQYF.

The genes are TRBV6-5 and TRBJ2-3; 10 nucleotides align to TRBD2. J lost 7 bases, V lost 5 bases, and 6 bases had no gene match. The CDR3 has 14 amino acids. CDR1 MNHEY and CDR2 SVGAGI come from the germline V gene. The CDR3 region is CASSLAGVGNTQYF. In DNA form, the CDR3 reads TGTGCCAGCAGTCTAGCGGGAGTAGGAAATACGCAGTATTTT.

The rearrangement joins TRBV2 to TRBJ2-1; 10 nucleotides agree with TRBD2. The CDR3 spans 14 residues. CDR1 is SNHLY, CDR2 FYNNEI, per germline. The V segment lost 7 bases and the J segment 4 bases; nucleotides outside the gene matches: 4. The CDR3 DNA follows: TGTGCCAGCACCAGCGGGGGGGGATACAATGAGCAGTTCTTC. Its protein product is CASTSGGGYNEQFF.

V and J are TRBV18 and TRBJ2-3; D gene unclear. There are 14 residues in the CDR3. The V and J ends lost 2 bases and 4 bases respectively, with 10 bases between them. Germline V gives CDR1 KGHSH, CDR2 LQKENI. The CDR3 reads CASSPIDQADTQYF. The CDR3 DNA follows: TGTGCCAGCTCACCAATCGACCAGGCAGATACGCAGTATTTT. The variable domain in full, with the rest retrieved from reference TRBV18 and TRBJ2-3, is NAGVMQNPRHLVRRRGQEARLRCSPMKGHSHVYWYRQLPEEGLKFMVYLQKENIIDESGMPKERFSAEFPKEGPSILRIQQVVRGDSAAYFCASSPIDQADTQYFGPGTRLTVL.

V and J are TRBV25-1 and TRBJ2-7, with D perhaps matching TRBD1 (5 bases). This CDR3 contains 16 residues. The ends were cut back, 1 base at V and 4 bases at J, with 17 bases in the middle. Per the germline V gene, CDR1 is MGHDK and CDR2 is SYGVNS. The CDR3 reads CASSESGGRVKYEQYF. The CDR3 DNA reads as TGTGCCAGCAGTGAATCTGGCGGCAGGGTGAAATACGAGCAGTACTTC.

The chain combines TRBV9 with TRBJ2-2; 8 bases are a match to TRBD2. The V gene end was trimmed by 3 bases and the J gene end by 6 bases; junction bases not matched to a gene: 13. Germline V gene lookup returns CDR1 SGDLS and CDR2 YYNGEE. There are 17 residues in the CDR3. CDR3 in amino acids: CASSENPGLGISGELFF. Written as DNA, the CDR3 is TGTGCCAGCAGCGAAAACCCGGGACTAGGGATATCCGGGGAGCTGTTTTTT.

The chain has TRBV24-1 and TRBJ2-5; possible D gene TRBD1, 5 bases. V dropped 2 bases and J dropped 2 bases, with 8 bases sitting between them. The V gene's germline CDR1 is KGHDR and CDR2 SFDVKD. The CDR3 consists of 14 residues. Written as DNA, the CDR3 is TGTGCCACCAGTGATTCTAGGACACAAGAGACCCAGTACTTC. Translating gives CATSDSRTQETQYF.

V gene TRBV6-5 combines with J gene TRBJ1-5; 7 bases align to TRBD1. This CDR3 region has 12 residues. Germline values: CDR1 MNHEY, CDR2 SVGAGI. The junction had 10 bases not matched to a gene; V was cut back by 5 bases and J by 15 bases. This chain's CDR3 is CASSLSTGIWHF. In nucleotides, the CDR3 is TGTGCCAGCAGTCTGTCGACAGGGATCTGGCATTTT.

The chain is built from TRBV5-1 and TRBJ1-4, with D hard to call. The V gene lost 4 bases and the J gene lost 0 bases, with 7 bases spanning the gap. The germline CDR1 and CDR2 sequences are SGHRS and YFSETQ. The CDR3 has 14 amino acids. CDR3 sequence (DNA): TGCGCCAGCAGCCTGACATCAACTAATGAAAAACTGTTTTTT. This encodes CASSLTSTNEKLFF.

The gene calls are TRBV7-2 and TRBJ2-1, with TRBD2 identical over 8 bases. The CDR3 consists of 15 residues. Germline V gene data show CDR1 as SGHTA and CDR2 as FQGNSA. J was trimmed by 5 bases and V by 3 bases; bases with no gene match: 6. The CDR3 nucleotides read TGTGCCAGCAGCTTTAGAGCGGGAGAGGACAATGAGCAGTTCTTC. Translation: CASSFRAGEDNEQFF.

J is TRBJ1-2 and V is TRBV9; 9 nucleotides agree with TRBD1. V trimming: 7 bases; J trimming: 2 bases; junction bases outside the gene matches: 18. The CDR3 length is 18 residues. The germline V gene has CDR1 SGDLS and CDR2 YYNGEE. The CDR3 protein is CASGSHTGLGTGNYGYTF. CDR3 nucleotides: TGTGCCAGCGGAAGCCACACGGGACTAGGGACAGGGAACTATGGCTACACCTTC.

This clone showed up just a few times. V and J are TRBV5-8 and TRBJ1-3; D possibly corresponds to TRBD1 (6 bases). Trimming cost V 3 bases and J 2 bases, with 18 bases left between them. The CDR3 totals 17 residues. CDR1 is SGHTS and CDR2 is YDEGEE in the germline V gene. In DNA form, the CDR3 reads TGTGCCAGCAGCTCGTCAACAGGGTACATGCCTGGAAACACCATATATTTT. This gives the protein CASSSSTGYMPGNTIYF. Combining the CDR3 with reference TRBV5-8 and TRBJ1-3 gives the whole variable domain EAGVTQSPTHLIKTRGQQATLRCSPISGHTSVYWYQQALGLGLQFLLWYDEGEERNRGNFPPRFSGRQFPNYSSELNVNALELEDSALYLCASSSSTGYMPGNTIYFGEGSWLTVV.

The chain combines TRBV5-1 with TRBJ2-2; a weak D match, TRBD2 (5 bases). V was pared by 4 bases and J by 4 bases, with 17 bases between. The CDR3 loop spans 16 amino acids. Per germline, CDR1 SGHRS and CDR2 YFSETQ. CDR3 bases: TGCGCCAGCAGCCCAGTTCGGGAAAGCCTCACCGGGGAGCTGTTTTTT. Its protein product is CASSPVRESLTGELFF.

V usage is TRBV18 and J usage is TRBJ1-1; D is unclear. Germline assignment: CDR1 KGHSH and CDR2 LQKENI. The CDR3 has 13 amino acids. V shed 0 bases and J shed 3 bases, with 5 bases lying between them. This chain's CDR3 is CASSPPSDTEAFF. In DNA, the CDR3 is TGTGCCAGCTCACCACCGTCAGACACTGAAGCTTTCTTT. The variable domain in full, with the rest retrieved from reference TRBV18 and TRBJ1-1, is NAGVMQNPRHLVRRRGQEARLRCSPMKGHSHVYWYRQLPEEGLKFMVYLQKENIIDESGMPKERFSAEFPKEGPSILRIQQVVRGDSAAYFCASSPPSDTEAFFGQGTRLTVV.

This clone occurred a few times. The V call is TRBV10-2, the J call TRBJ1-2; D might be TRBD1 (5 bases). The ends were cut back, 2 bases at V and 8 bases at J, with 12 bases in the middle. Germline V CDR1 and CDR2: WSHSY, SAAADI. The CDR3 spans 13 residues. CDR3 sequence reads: CASSEGGGKGYTF. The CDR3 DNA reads TGCGCCAGCAGTGAGGGGGGAGGGAAAGGCTACACCTTC.

This CDR3 is CASSPLPGQGKSNTEAFF. The CDR3 DNA follows: TGCGCCAGCAGCCCCCTCCCGGGACAGGGGAAGTCGAACACTGAAGCTTTCTTT. This sequence joins TRBV5-1 and TRBJ1-1, with 10 bases that match TRBD1. The V gene end was trimmed by 4 bases and the J gene end by 1 base; junction bases not matched to a gene: 13. CDR3 size: 18 residues. From germline, CDR1 is SGHRS and CDR2 YFSETQ.